These T cell receptor beta chains were read from a single sample in a study of T-cell reconstitution after alpha-beta-depleted transplantation in children. In TCRdb, the PCR reads were re-called with MiXCR into one record per CDR3 protein. The sample lists approximately 190,000 distinct CDR3 sequences; approximately 8% were seen once. The specimen was PBMCs, mostly from graft donor cells, collected 360 days after TCRalphabeta/CD19-depleted stem cell transplant. Receptors originate from a male patient between 2 and 10 years old who had a stem cell transplant for acute myeloid leukemia, so the T cells may come from the graft donor. The CDR3 runs from the conserved cysteine through the conserved F or W. Rows may omit the clone size; those that give it use once, few, many or a size class.

V gene	J gene	clone size	CDR3 protein
TRBV4-3	TRBJ2-2	few	CASSPSANTGELFF
TRBV28	TRBJ2-5	.	CASSFGRKETQYF
TRBV7-9	TRBJ2-5	many	CASSQGLQETQYF
TRBV7-3	TRBJ2-1	.	CASSLSLTGAPYNEQFF
TRBV6-2/TRBV6-3	TRBJ2-7	few	CASSSGGTYEQYF
TRBV18	TRBJ2-7	.	CASSLYPGTSDSYEQYF
TRBV5-6	TRBJ1-5	.	CASSHWTGEYSNQPQHF
TRBV19	TRBJ2-7	.	CASSSQWIGEQYF
TRBV5-1	TRBJ1-2	few	CASSLDPRGLYGYTF
TRBV10-3	TRBJ2-1	many	CAIKETGIYNEQFF
TRBV12-5	TRBJ2-2	.	CASGLVPKLGQGITGELFF
TRBV5-1	TRBJ2-1	many	CASSLAVARGEFF
TRBV7-2	TRBJ2-3	many	CASSLGARDTQYF
TRBV12-3/TRBV12-4	TRBJ2-3	many	CASSFGGRGDTQYF
TRBV3-1	TRBJ2-1	few	CASSQEGRAQTYNEQFF
TRBV10-3	TRBJ2-1	.	CAISGGENRVLGGREQFF
TRBV20-1	TRBJ1-2	few	CSARNPDRNYGYTF
TRBV7-3	TRBJ2-7	few	CASSLRPAGEQYF
TRBV5-1	TRBJ2-2	many	CASDRAPNTGELFF
TRBV14	TRBJ2-2	many	CASSQVRATGELFF
TRBV7-7	TRBJ2-5	.	CASSFGTGGEETQYF
TRBV7-8	TRBJ1-2	.	CASSSIYYGYTF
TRBV20-1	TRBJ1-2	.	CSGPTVYGYTF
TRBV21-1	TRBJ2-1	.	CASSGLGRGRKNNEQFF
TRBV9	TRBJ1-5	few	CASSSGQGGQPQHF
TRBV7-8	TRBJ2-5	many	CASSHQWEETQYF
TRBV20-1	TRBJ1-3	few	CSASRRNSGNTIYF
TRBV27	TRBJ1-2	few	CASNLCRTGYYGYTF